The 16 T cell receptor beta chains listed next were all sequenced from one sample in a study of CD8 T cells in ankylosing spondylitis. General study findings and limits: Blood of patients with ankylosing spondylitis appeared to be characterized by a TCR beta motif of several highly homologous variants.

TCRdb ran MiXCR on the 5' RACE reads and lists one entry per CDR3 protein. The sample gives a few hundred thousand distinct CDR3 sequences, about 22% of which show up once; around 17% is in the top ten. The antigens for these receptors are not known. What was sequenced was blood, either unsorted or a sorted T cell fraction (not recorded which). The origin of the receptors is a male donor with ankylosing spondylitis.

This clonotype was counted a few times. The chain recombines TRBV5-1 with TRBJ1-2, with D perhaps matching TRBD1 (6 bases). The germline gives CDR1 SGHRS, CDR2 YFSETQ. The CDR3 has 16 amino acids. Trimming took off 0 bases at V and 4 bases at J, with 16 bases between the two ends. The CDR3 DNA sequence: TGCGCCAGCAGCTTGGACGGCCAACAGGGAGGCTATGGCTACACCTTC. Encoded protein: CASSLDGQQGGYGYTF.

V and J are TRBV20-1 and TRBJ2-1; TRBD1 is a possible D gene (5 bases). From germline, CDR1 is DFQATT and CDR2 SNEGSKA (reference sequence). The CDR3 consists of 13 residues. Trimming removed 5 bases at V and 2 bases at J, with 10 bases between. Here the CDR3 reads CSAGQGAYNEQFF. CDR3 in DNA: TGCAGTGCTGGCCAGGGTGCCTACAATGAGCAGTTCTTC.

This clonotype was counted a few times. The rearrangement links TRBV2 to TRBJ2-7; D is perhaps TRBD1 or TRBD2 (5 bases each). Germline CDR1 and CDR2: SNHLY and FYNNEI. The ends were cut back, 7 bases at V and 6 bases at J, with 19 bases in the middle. This CDR3 has 14 amino acids. Here the CDR3 reads CASTQGTQAFEQYF. CDR3 DNA sequence: TGTGCCAGCACCCAAGGGACGCAGGCATTCGAGCAGTACTTC. The entire variable domain, with the rest obtained from reference TRBV2 and TRBJ2-7, is as follows: EPEVTQTPSHQVTQMGQEVILRCVPISNHLYFYWYRQILGQKVEFLVSFYNNEISEKSEIFDDQFSVERPDGSNFTLKIRSTKLEDSAMYFCASTQGTQAFEQYFGPGTRLTVT.

The chain has TRBV4-1 and TRBJ2-7; 13 bases match TRBD2. The CDR3 spans 14 residues. The germline V gene encodes CDR1 MGHRA and CDR2 YSYEKL. The V segment lost 4 bases and the J segment 6 bases; nucleotides outside the gene matches: 3. In DNA form, the CDR3 reads TGCGCCAGCAGCCGAAGGACTAGCGGGAGCGAGCAGTACTTC. It yields the protein CASSRRTSGSEQYF.

J is TRBJ2-1 and V is TRBV7-2, with a weak D call TRBD2 (6 bases). This CDR3 contains 15 residues. V was shortened by 0 bases and J by 4 bases, with 10 bases between the two germline ends. Germline lookup yields CDR1 SGHTA and CDR2 FQGNSA. CDR3 sequence: CASSLALSGYNEQFF. As DNA, the CDR3 is TGTGCCAGCAGCTTAGCGCTAAGCGGGTACAATGAGCAGTTCTTC.

In its sample, this clonotype was seen a few times. The chain carries TRBV15 and TRBJ2-2; a weak D match, TRBD1 (5 bases). Germline V gives CDR1 LNHNV, CDR2 YYDKDF (reference sequence). The CDR3 has 14 amino acids. The ends were cut back, 0 bases at V and 4 bases at J, with 6 bases in the middle. DNA of the CDR3: TGTGCCACCAGCAGAGATAGGGGCACCGGGGAGCTGTTTTTT. This encodes CATSRDRGTGELFF. The full variable domain, completed using reference TRBV15 and TRBJ2-2, is DAMVIQNPRYQVTQFGKPVTLSCSQTLNHNVMYWYQQKSSQAPKLLFHYYDKDFNNEADTPDNFQSRRPNTSFCFLDIRSPGLGDTAMYLCATSRDRGTGELFFGEGSRLTVL.

V and J are TRBV5-1 and TRBJ2-2; 8 nucleotides align to TRBD2. V lost 4 bases, J lost 0 bases, and 8 bases stayed unmatched. The CDR3 spans 17 residues. Per the germline V gene, CDR1 is SGHRS and CDR2 is YFSETQ. The CDR3 bases are TGCGCCAGCAGCCCCGGACGGACTAGCCCGAACACCGGGGAGCTGTTTTTT. Protein sequence: CASSPGRTSPNTGELFF.

The rearrangement joins TRBV7-3 to TRBJ1-5, with 9 positions matching TRBD1. The CDR3 is made up of 13 amino acids. Germline lookup yields CDR1 SGHTA and CDR2 FQGTGA. The DNA for the CDR3 is TGTGGGGGACAGGGCTGTCTCAATCAGCCCCAGCATTTT. As protein: CGGQGCLNQPQHF.

The chain employs TRBV6-1 and TRBJ1-5; D gene uncertain. Trimming stripped 5 bases from V and 2 bases from J, with 13 bases between. The CDR3 covers 15 residues. The germline V gene has CDR1 MNHNS and CDR2 SASEGT. CDR3 amino acids: CASSRSTYGNQPQHF. CDR3 nucleotide sequence: TGTGCCAGCAGTAGATCTACTTATGGCAATCAGCCCCAGCATTTT.

CDR3 bases: TGTGCCAGCAGCACATCCGGGACAGGAGTCAACGAGCAGTACTTC. Its protein product is CASSTSGTGVNEQYF. The V and J genes are TRBV9 and TRBJ2-7; 8 nucleotides match TRBD1. The CDR3 has 15 residues. After removal of 4 bases from V and 5 bases from J, the junction contained 11 bases not matched to a gene. Germline V gene data show CDR1 as SGDLS and CDR2 as YYNGEE.

The chain carries TRBV28 and TRBJ1-4, with a tentative D call TRBD1 (5 bases). The V end lost 7 bases, the J end lost 1 base, and 13 bases lay between the germline ends. The CDR3 contains 15 residues. Germline CDR1 reads MDHEN; CDR2 reads SYDVKM. CDR3 sequence: CASIKSGITNEKLFF. The CDR3 bases are TGTGCCAGCATCAAATCAGGGATAACTAATGAAAAACTGTTTTTT.

The chain links TRBV7-3 to TRBJ2-1; D is perhaps TRBD1 (5 bases). The germline gives CDR1 SGHTA, CDR2 FQGTGA. This CDR3 spans 15 amino acids. V shed 2 bases and J shed 5 bases, with 13 bases lying between them. The CDR3 sequence is CASSLSAGYNNEQFF. In DNA form, the CDR3 reads TGTGCCAGCAGCTTATCGGCAGGGTATAACAATGAGCAGTTCTTC.

This clonotype was recorded a few times. The chain has TRBV3-1 and TRBJ2-1, with 7 bases that match TRBD2. V shed 1 base, J shed 7 bases, and the junction held 19 bases outside the gene matches. From germline, CDR1 is LGHDT and CDR2 YNNKEL (reference sequence). The length of the CDR3 is 19 residues. In DNA form, the CDR3 reads TGTGCCAGCAGCCAAGTGTGGGGTACCGGGACTACGACGGGGAATGAGCAGTTCTTC. Protein sequence: CASSQVWGTGTTTGNEQFF.

The sample holds a few counts of this clonotype. V is TRBV6-5 and J is TRBJ2-2; 7 nucleotides match TRBD2. This CDR3 has 17 residues. The V and J ends lost 0 bases and 1 base, in that order; junction bases with no gene match: 5. CDR1 and CDR2 from the germline V gene are MNHEY and SVGAGI. The CDR3 spells CASSYSLGTKNTGELFF. The CDR3 coding sequence is TGTGCCAGCAGTTACTCCCTCGGGACTAAGAACACCGGGGAGCTGTTTTTT.

This clonotype was found many times. The chain combines TRBV5-1 with TRBJ2-2, with 8 bases that match TRBD2. The CDR3 runs 15 residues. Germline V lookup: CDR1 SGHRS, CDR2 YFSETQ. J gave up 4 bases and V 2 bases, and 4 bases lay outside the gene matches. CDR3 in DNA: TGCGCCAGCAGCTTAACCGGGACTAGCACCGGGGAGCTGTTTTTT. It yields the protein CASSLTGTSTGELFF.

In this sample, this clonotype turned up a few times. The chain is built from TRBV7-3 and TRBJ2-3, with 11 bases fitting TRBD2. Germline V gene sequence: CDR1 SGHTA, CDR2 FQGTGA. There are 20 residues in the CDR3. The J segment lost 2 bases and the V segment lost 4 bases, leaving 17 bases of the junction unmatched. This chain's CDR3 is CASSSTPGGRTSGYTDTQYF. CDR3 in DNA: TGTGCCAGCAGCTCCACCCCCGGGGGACGGACTAGCGGGTACACAGATACGCAGTATTTT. The full variable domain, rest sourced from reference TRBV7-3 and TRBJ2-3, is GAGVSQTPSNKVTEKGKYVELRCDPISGHTALYWYRQSLGQGPEFLIYFQGTGAADDSGLPNDRFFAVRPEGSVSTLKIQRTERGDSAVYLCASSSTPGGRTSGYTDTQYFGPGTRLTVL.